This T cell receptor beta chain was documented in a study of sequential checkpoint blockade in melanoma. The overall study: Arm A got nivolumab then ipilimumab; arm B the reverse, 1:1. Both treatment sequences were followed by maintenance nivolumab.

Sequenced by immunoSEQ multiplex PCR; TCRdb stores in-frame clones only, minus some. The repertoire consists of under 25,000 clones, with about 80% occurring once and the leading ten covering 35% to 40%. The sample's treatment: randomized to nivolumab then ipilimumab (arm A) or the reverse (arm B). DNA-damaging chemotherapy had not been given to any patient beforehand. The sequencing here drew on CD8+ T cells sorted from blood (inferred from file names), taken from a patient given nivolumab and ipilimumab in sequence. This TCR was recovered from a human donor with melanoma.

The CDR3 spells CASGNWTVSGNTIYF. The CDR3 region has the DNA TGTGCCAGCGGAAATTGGACAGTTTCTGGAAACACCATATATTTT. The chain carries TRBV2 and TRBJ1-3; tentative D call: TRBD1 (6 bases). CDR3 size: 15 residues. V lost 8 bases and J lost 1, with 15 bases in between. CDR1 and CDR2 from the germline V gene are SNHLY and FYNNEI.